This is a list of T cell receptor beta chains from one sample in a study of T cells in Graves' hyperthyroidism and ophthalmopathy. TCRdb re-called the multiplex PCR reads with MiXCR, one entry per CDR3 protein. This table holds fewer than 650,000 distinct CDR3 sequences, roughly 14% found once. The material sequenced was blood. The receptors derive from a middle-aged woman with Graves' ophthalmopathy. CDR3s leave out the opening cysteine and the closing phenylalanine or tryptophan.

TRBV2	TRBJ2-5	ASSELGQTKETQY
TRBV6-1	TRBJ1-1	ASSETGEKAF
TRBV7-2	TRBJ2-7	ASSSTSGISYEQY
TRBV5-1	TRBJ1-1	ASSLWVENTEAF
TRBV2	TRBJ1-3	ASRTGAGNTIY
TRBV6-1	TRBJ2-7	ASSDRTVTYEQY
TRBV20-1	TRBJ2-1	SARDPLSYNEQF
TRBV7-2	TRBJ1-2	ASSPQGQGSDYT
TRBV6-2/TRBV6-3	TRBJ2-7	ASIPSGRTLETEQY
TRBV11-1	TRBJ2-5	ASSPGASGSPGGETQY
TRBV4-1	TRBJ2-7	ASSPVSGQATYEQY